The 21 T cell receptor beta chains reported below all come from one sample, sequenced in a study of T-cell reconstitution after alpha-beta-depleted transplantation in children. For TCRbeta, the library was prepared with unique molecular identifiers. Via MiXCR, TCRdb re-called the PCR reads, giving one row per CDR3 protein. The data contain roughly 350,000 distinct CDR3 sequences, about 17% of them seen just once; the ten biggest clones take up around 38%. The material sequenced was PBMCs, mostly from graft donor cells, taken 360 days after TCRalphabeta/CD19-depleted stem cell transplant. The receptors were gathered from a male patient under 10 years old who had a stem cell transplant for acute lymphoblastic leukemia, so the T cells may come from the graft donor.

The chain has TRBV5-1 and TRBJ2-7; D gene uncertain. Trimming shortened V by 1 base and J by 1 base, and 9 bases separated the two germline ends. Germline V lookup: CDR1 SGHRS, CDR2 YFSETQ. The CDR3 covers 14 residues. CDR3 bases: TGCGCCAGCAGCTTGCAGGAATTGTCCTACGAGCAGTACTTC. Translated, it gives CASSLQELSYEQYF.

V and J are TRBV2 and TRBJ2-7, with D perhaps assigned TRBD1 or TRBD2 (5 bases each). Germline V gene data show CDR1 as SNHLY and CDR2 as FYNNEI. There are 13 residues in the CDR3. Trimming removed 8 bases at V and 1 base at J, with 12 bases between. In DNA form, the CDR3 reads TGTGCCAGCGGAAGGGACGCTTCCTACGAGCAGTACTTC. Protein sequence: CASGRDASYEQYF.

The J gene is TRBJ2-7, the V gene TRBV6-2 or TRBV6-3, with a possible D match to TRBD1 (7 bases). Per germline, CDR1 MNHEY and CDR2 SVGEGT. V dropped 0 bases and J dropped 5 bases, with 17 bases sitting between them. This CDR3 region has 16 residues. CDR3 sequence (DNA): TGTGCCAGCAGTTACTCGATACGCGGGACAGCGGACGAGCAGTACTTC. Its translation is CASSYSIRGTADEQYF.

This clonotype was seen only a few times. The CDR3 loop is CATSRDLARFNNEQFF. Here the CDR3 DNA reads TGTGCCACCAGCAGAGATCTAGCCCGATTCAACAATGAGCAGTTCTTC. This chain connects TRBV15 to TRBJ2-1, with a possible D match to TRBD2 (5 bases). V lost 0 bases, J lost 5 bases, and 14 bases lay in between. The CDR3 is 16 residues long. From germline, CDR1 is LNHNV and CDR2 YYDKDF (reference sequence). The entire variable domain, with the rest obtained from reference TRBV15 and TRBJ2-1, is as follows: DAMVIQNPRYQVTQFGKPVTLSCSQTLNHNVMYWYQQKSSQAPKLLFHYYDKDFNNEADTPDNFQSRRPNTSFCFLDIRSPGLGDTAMYLCATSRDLARFNNEQFFGPGTRLTVL.

The chain carries TRBV6-5 and TRBJ1-5; tentatively, D is TRBD1 (5 bases). Germline CDR1 is MNHEY and CDR2 is SVGAGI. The CDR3 loop spans 14 amino acids. V lost 0 bases and J 7 bases, leaving 10 bases between the germline ends. This chain's CDR3 is CASSYSAAGQPQHF. Here the CDR3 DNA reads TGTGCCAGCAGTTACTCAGCGGCAGGGCAGCCCCAGCATTTT.

The rearrangement links TRBV7-9 to TRBJ1-1, with a possible D match to TRBD1 (6 bases). The length of the CDR3 is 20 residues. Germline V gene data show CDR1 as SEHNR and CDR2 as FQNEAQ (reference sequence). Trimming left V 3 bases short and J 0 bases short, with 26 bases between. The chain's CDR3 is CASSFKGGVWDTAMNTEAFF. The CDR3 coding sequence is TGTGCCAGCAGCTTCAAAGGGGGGGTATGGGACACTGCCATGAACACTGAAGCTTTCTTT. Based on the CDR3 plus reference TRBV7-9 and TRBJ1-1, the full variable domain is DTGVSQNPRHKITKRGQNVTFRCDPISEHNRLYWYRQTLGQGPEFLTYFQNEAQLEKSRLLSDRFSAERPKGSFSTLEIQRTEQGDSAMYLCASSFKGGVWDTAMNTEAFFGQGTRLTVV.

This clonotype was counted ten times or more. This chain joins TRBV7-9 and TRBJ2-1, with 8 nucleotides matching TRBD2. The germline CDR1 and CDR2 sequences are SEHNR and FQNEAQ (reference sequence). V shed 4 bases, J shed 12 bases, and the junction held 17 bases outside the gene matches. The length of the CDR3 is 16 residues. The CDR3 here is CASSSGPLGLAWGQFF. The CDR3 bases are TGTGCCAGCAGCTCGGGTCCCCTAGGACTAGCATGGGGGCAGTTCTTC.

This clonotype came up a few times. The chain joins TRBV28 to TRBJ2-3, with TRBD1 matching over 7 bases. CDR1 and CDR2 (germline): MDHEN, SYDVKM. The CDR3 has 18 residues. V was pared by 1 base and J by 3 bases, with 13 bases of the junction left unmatched. DNA for the CDR3: TGTGCCAGCAGTTTATACAGGGGCCCTCTCAGGGGGACAGATACGCAGTATTTT. Translation: CASSLYRGPLRGTDTQYF.

This chain links TRBV14 with TRBJ2-5; D gene unclear. This CDR3 is 11 amino acids long. Germline V gene data show CDR1 as SGHDN and CDR2 as FVKESK. The V and J ends lost 1 base and 7 bases respectively, with 4 bases between them. The CDR3 coding sequence is TGTGCCAGCAGCCAAGTCTTGACCCAGTACTTC. This gives the protein CASSQVLTQYF.

In this sample, this clonotype turned up a few times. V is TRBV11-2 and J is TRBJ2-1; D perhaps matches TRBD2 (6 bases). Trimming pared 1 base from V and 4 bases from J, leaving 11 bases between. CDR1 is SGHAT and CDR2 is FQNNGV in the germline V gene. The CDR3 is made up of 15 amino acids. This chain's CDR3 is CASSLVAAIYNEQFF. The CDR3 region has the DNA TGTGCCAGCAGCTTAGTAGCGGCTATTTACAATGAGCAGTTCTTC.

This chain connects TRBV5-5 to TRBJ2-7, with D perhaps matching TRBD1 (6 bases). CDR1 is SGHKS, CDR2 YYEKEE, per germline (reference sequence). This CDR3 has 8 amino acids. CDR3 sequence: CASSLWTV. The CDR3 DNA reads TGTGCCAGCAGCCTATGGACAGTA.

V is TRBV18 and J is TRBJ2-7, with D possibly TRBD2 on 6 matching bases. Germline-derived CDR1 and CDR2 are KGHSH and LQKENI. V was cut by 3 bases and J by 3 bases, with 18 bases left in between. CDR3 length: 16 amino acids. The CDR3 is CASSPRTGDFNYEQYF. The CDR3 nucleotides are TGTGCCAGCTCACCTAGGACGGGGGACTTTAACTACGAGCAGTACTTC.

DNA for the CDR3: TGCGCCAGCAGCCAAGGACTAGCGGGACCCTTCTACGAGCAGTACTTC. It translates to CASSQGLAGPFYEQYF. The rearrangement joins TRBV4-3 to TRBJ2-7, with 11 bases that match TRBD2. The V and J ends lost 1 base and 3 bases, in that order; junction bases with no gene match: 5. The CDR3 has 16 residues. CDR1 and CDR2 from the germline V gene are LGHNA and YSLEER.

This rearrangement joins TRBV10-3 to TRBJ1-1; the match to TRBD1 covers 8 bases. Losses at the gene ends were 8 bases for V and 5 bases for J; bases not matched to a gene: 19. This CDR3 contains 17 residues. The germline V gene has CDR1 ENHRY and CDR2 SYGVKD. The CDR3 sequence is CAIAPPGPGGVGTEAFF. CDR3 sequence (DNA): TGTGCCATCGCCCCCCCGGGACCAGGGGGCGTTGGTACTGAAGCTTTCTTT.

The chain recombines TRBV6-2 or TRBV6-3 with TRBJ2-6, with TRBD1 matching 8 bases. The CDR3 is 20 residues long. Germline CDR1 is MNHEY and CDR2 is SVGEGT. V lost 0 bases and J lost 4; bases outside the gene matches: 14. CDR3 protein: CASSYSGTGTGPAGANVLTF. CDR3 DNA: TGTGCCAGCAGTTACTCAGGAACCGGGACAGGTCCTGCAGGGGCCAACGTCCTGACTTTC.

The chain has TRBV12-3 or TRBV12-4 and TRBJ2-2; D is unresolved. Trimming pared 3 bases from V and 3 bases from J, leaving 5 bases between. CDR3 length: 13 residues. This CDR3 reads CASSFGDTGELFF. In DNA, the CDR3 is TGTGCCAGCAGTTTTGGGGACACCGGGGAGCTGTTTTTT.

The V call is TRBV4-2, the J call TRBJ2-7; possible D gene TRBD1, 5 bases. Germline V CDR1 and CDR2: LGHNA, YNFKEQ. V lost 0 bases and J 3 bases, leaving 24 bases between the germline ends. The CDR3 loop spans 19 amino acids. The CDR3 DNA reads TGTGCCAGCAGCCAAGATCCCCCCCTCGAGACAGCGTACTACTACGAGCAGTACTTC. This sequence encodes CASSQDPPLETAYYYEQYF.

This chain joins TRBV5-1 and TRBJ1-1; 7 positions match TRBD1. Germline assignment: CDR1 SGHRS and CDR2 YFSETQ. The CDR3 is made up of 15 amino acids. CDR3 nucleotides: TGCGCTACGAGCCTCACGACAGGGATGAACACTGAAGCTTTCTTT. Its translation is CATSLTTGMNTEAFF.

V is TRBV29-1 and J is TRBJ2-5, with D perhaps given as TRBD1 or TRBD2 (7 bases each). CDR1 is SQVTM and CDR2 is ANQGSEA in the germline V gene. V lost 3 bases to trimming and J lost 0 bases, with 17 bases between them. The CDR3 is 16 residues long. CDR3 amino acids: CSVEPDREGNQETQYF. The CDR3 coding sequence is TGCAGCGTTGAGCCCGACAGGGAGGGGAACCAAGAGACCCAGTACTTC.

This clonotype was picked up a small number of times. The chain combines TRBV6-1 with TRBJ2-7; the match to TRBD1 covers 9 bases. V trimming: 2 bases; J trimming: 2 bases; junction bases outside the gene matches: 4. The CDR3 has 15 amino acids. The germline gives CDR1 MNHNS, CDR2 SASEGT. Here the CDR3 reads CASSERTGEPYEQYF. The CDR3 DNA reads as TGTGCCAGCAGTGAAAGGACAGGGGAGCCCTACGAGCAGTACTTC.

This clonotype was picked up a small number of times. The V gene is TRBV7-9, the J gene TRBJ1-1, with D unresolved. CDR1 and CDR2 from the germline V gene are SEHNR and FQNEAQ (reference sequence). V was pared by 1 base and J by 3 bases, with 12 bases between. This CDR3 region has 15 residues. CDR3 residues: CASSLGWVEDTEAFF. CDR3 sequence (DNA): TGTGCCAGCAGCTTAGGATGGGTTGAGGACACTGAAGCTTTCTTT.